This record concerns one TCR beta chain sequence. The sample originates from a study of blood T cell repertoires in COVID-19. Looking at the study overall: Donors in the United States, Italy and Spain gave samples during acute or convalescent COVID-19. T cells, B-cell-depleted T cells, or PBMCs provided the cDNA or gDNA that served as material.

Per the original data handling: Quantification of nucleated cells was approximated via reference gene primer amplification. Data came from immunoSEQ multiplex PCR; TCRdb stores just in-frame clones and leaves some out. From that table come the V and J calls and clone size; the DNA was used to work out D and trimming. The sample contains under 55,000 clones, approximately 79% of which appear only once. The sequence derives from an older man with acute or convalescent COVID-19. Sequencing input: peripheral blood.

The DNA for the CDR3 is TGTGCCAGCAGTGACCGCCGACAGGGTGTTGCCGGGGAGCTGTTTTTT. It encodes CASSDRRQGVAGELFF. The chain is built from TRBV5-8 and TRBJ2-2; 7 positions match TRBD1. The CDR3 has 16 amino acids. V gave up 5 bases and J gave up 6 bases; unmatched junction bases: 13. Germline lookup yields CDR1 SGHTS and CDR2 YDEGEE.